The 26 T cell receptor beta chains listed next were all sequenced from one sample in a study of shared clonotypes between healthy human individuals. Assay: immunoSEQ multiplex PCR; the TCRdb copy retains only in-frame clones and omits some. The sample includes about 2.2 million clones, just over 90% of them seen just once. It was CD45RO-negative cells, positively selected for CCR7, that made up naive CD8 cells, with terminally differentiated effector memory CD45RA+ cells excluded. Input material: naive CD8+ T cells from PBMCs. These receptors were taken from a man aged 18-30 years in good health. Some clones in this sample may be carry-over from other donors' samples.

This chain links TRBV6-5 with TRBJ2-7; 8 bases align to TRBD1. The CDR3 contains 13 residues. Germline CDR1 is MNHEY and CDR2 is SVGAGI. The V segment lost 2 bases and the J segment 6 bases; nucleotides outside the gene matches: 3. Here the CDR3 reads CASSYQGAFEQYF. Here the CDR3 DNA reads TGTGCCAGCAGTTACCAGGGGGCTTTCGAGCAGTACTTC.

The rearrangement joins TRBV27 to TRBJ2-3; D call uncertain. The V end was cut by 5 bases, the J end by 2 bases, with 14 bases between. This CDR3 is 15 amino acids long. Germline V gives CDR1 MNHEY, CDR2 SMNVEV (reference sequence). The CDR3 is CASSPLPRNTDTQYF. The DNA of the CDR3 is TGTGCCAGCAGTCCACTCCCTCGGAACACAGATACGCAGTATTTT.

The chain links TRBV6-5 to TRBJ2-7; tentatively, D is TRBD1 (5 bases). V was cut by 8 bases and J by 0 bases, with 14 bases left in between. The CDR3 has 14 amino acids. The germline V gene encodes CDR1 MNHEY and CDR2 SVGAGI. CDR3 DNA: TGTGCCAGCGCTGGGCGCGACAGCTCCTACGAGCAGTACTTC. Protein: CASAGRDSSYEQYF.

On this clone itself: This CDR3 is also generated by other DNA sequences in the sample. This sequence joins TRBV28 and TRBJ2-1, with D unclear. V was trimmed by 9 bases and J by 2 bases, leaving 14 bases between them. The V gene's germline CDR1 is MDHEN and CDR2 SYDVKM. The CDR3 is 14 residues long. DNA of the CDR3: TGTGCCAGTTCCCTGGGCGGACCCTACAATGAGCAGTTCTTC. It yields the protein CASSLGGPYNEQFF.

This clone was recorded once. CDR3 sequence: CASSFQRFYGYTF. In DNA, the CDR3 is TGTGCCAGCAGTTTCCAGAGGTTCTATGGCTACACCTTC. V is TRBV28 and J is TRBJ1-2; D gene ambiguous. The germline V gene has CDR1 MDHEN and CDR2 SYDVKM. Trimming left V 3 bases short and J 4 bases short, with 9 bases between. The CDR3 is 13 amino acids.

Only a few counts were recorded for this clone. J is TRBJ1-1 and V is TRBV30; D unclear. Germline values: CDR1 GTSNPN, CDR2 SVGIG (reference sequence). This CDR3 is 15 amino acids long. Trimming shortened V by 0 bases and J by 8 bases, and 19 bases separated the two germline ends. CDR3 in DNA: TGTGCCTGGAGTGTAGGGCTCGGACCGGGTAACGAAGCTTTCTTT. Translated, it gives CAWSVGLGPGNEAFF.

The chain recombines TRBV5-8 with TRBJ2-7; D unresolved. CDR3 size: 16 residues. In germline, CDR1 is SGHTS, CDR2 YDEGEE. The V gene lost 3 bases and the J gene lost 0 bases, with 16 bases spanning the gap. The CDR3 is CASSYFWAASSYEQYF. The CDR3 DNA follows: TGTGCCAGCAGCTACTTTTGGGCAGCGTCCTCCTACGAGCAGTACTTC.

This chain links TRBV7-9 with TRBJ1-5; tentative D call: TRBD1 (5 bases). In germline, CDR1 is SEHNR, CDR2 FQNEAQ (reference sequence). The CDR3 is 15 residues long. Trimming removed 1 base at V and 6 bases at J, with 13 bases between. The CDR3, as DNA: TGTGCCAGCAGCTTAGGGTCAGGGCCCCCTCAGCCCCAGCATTTT. Amino acids: CASSLGSGPPQPQHF.

The rearrangement joins TRBV14 to TRBJ1-2; D not resolved. The CDR3 loop spans 12 amino acids. Trimming pared 6 bases from V and 5 bases from J, leaving 10 bases between. Germline V gene lookup returns CDR1 SGHDN and CDR2 FVKESK. The CDR3 DNA reads as TGTGCCAGCAGTGCCGGGGTATATGGCTACACCTTC. Its translation: CASSAGVYGYTF.

Details on this clone: Additional DNA sequences in this sample encode the identical CDR3. The chain employs TRBV7-6 and TRBJ2-3, with a tentative D call TRBD2 (5 bases). There are 14 residues in the CDR3. Germline lookup yields CDR1 SGHVS and CDR2 FNYEAQ. Between the trimmed V and J ends, which lost 0 bases and 1 base, there was a span of 5 bases. The CDR3 loop reads CASSLAGGTDTQYF. CDR3 DNA: TGTGCCAGCAGCTTAGCGGGAGGCACAGATACGCAGTATTTT.

This chain joins TRBV14 and TRBJ2-7; TRBD1 aligns across 9 bases. V gave up 4 bases and J gave up 9 bases; unmatched junction bases: 13. This CDR3 has 15 residues. Germline-derived CDR1 and CDR2 are SGHDN and FVKESK. In DNA form, the CDR3 reads TGTGCCAGCAGCCCCTATCGGACAGGGGCCGACGGGCAGTACTTC. This translates into CASSPYRTGADGQYF.

Notes on this clone: This same CDR3 is encoded by further DNA sequences in the sample. V usage is TRBV30 and J usage is TRBJ2-7, with no clear D. The CDR3 is made up of 13 amino acids. Germline-derived CDR1 and CDR2 are GTSNPN and SVGIG (reference sequence). Trimming left V 1 base short and J 1 base short, with 8 bases between. CDR3 amino acids: CAWSGPISYEQYF. In nucleotides, the CDR3 is TGTGCCTGGAGTGGCCCTATATCCTACGAGCAGTACTTC.

On this clone: This specimen includes other DNA sequences encoding the same CDR3. This sequence joins TRBV4-3 and TRBJ2-7; D gene ambiguous. Germline V gives CDR1 LGHNA, CDR2 YSLEER. The CDR3 totals 14 residues. The V end was cut by 1 base, the J end by 0 bases, with 7 bases between. The CDR3 DNA follows: TGCGCCAGCAGCCAAGTTACTCGCTCCTACGAGCAGTACTTC. Encoded protein: CASSQVTRSYEQYF.

The rearrangement links TRBV9 to TRBJ2-3; no clear D. In germline, CDR1 is SGDLS, CDR2 YYNGEE. This CDR3 is 17 amino acids long. V was pared by 0 bases and J by 1 base, with 15 bases between. CDR3 region: CASSVGFRVAGTDTQYF. The CDR3 DNA follows: TGTGCCAGCAGCGTAGGTTTTAGGGTGGCAGGCACAGATACGCAGTATTTT.

J is TRBJ2-3 and V is TRBV19; no clear D gene. The V gene's germline CDR1 is LNHDA and CDR2 SQIVND (reference sequence). The V and J ends lost 5 bases and 4 bases respectively, with 13 bases between them. This CDR3 is 14 amino acids long. CDR3 coding DNA: TGTGCCAGTAGTCCGGACCTGGCCCCAGATACGCAGTATTTT. This encodes CASSPDLAPDTQYF.

The chain is built from TRBV5-1 and TRBJ2-7; 9 bases fit TRBD1. The CDR3 has 16 amino acids. The germline V gene encodes CDR1 SGHRS and CDR2 YFSETQ. Trimming cost V 1 base and J 5 bases; bases outside gene matches: 10. The chain's CDR3 is CASSLLSRDRAHEQYF. For the CDR3, the DNA is TGCGCCAGCAGCTTGCTGAGTCGGGACAGGGCCCACGAGCAGTACTTC.

The sample holds a few counts of this clone. V usage is TRBV29-1 and J usage is TRBJ1-1, with TRBD1 matching over 8 bases. Looked up from germline, CDR1 is SQVTM and CDR2 is ANQGSEA. This CDR3 is 11 amino acids long. V lost 5 bases, J lost 8 bases, and 4 bases stayed unmatched. CDR3 nucleotides: TGCAGCGTTATCAGGGGGCTGGAAGCTTTCTTT. It specifies CSVIRGLEAFF.

This chain uses TRBV7-8 with TRBJ2-4; no definite D call. This CDR3 spans 17 amino acids. Germline V gene lookup returns CDR1 SGHVS and CDR2 FQNEAQ. Trimming took 3 bases from V and 0 from J, leaving 15 bases between them. Here the CDR3 DNA reads TGTGCCAGCAGCTTGTCCCCTGGGATCACAGCCAAAAACATTCAGTACTTC. Its protein product is CASSLSPGITAKNIQYF. The variable domain in full, completed from reference TRBV7-8 and TRBJ2-4, reads GAGVSQSPRYKVAKRGQDVALRCDPISGHVSLFWYQQALGQGPEFLTYFQNEAQLDKSGLPSDRFFAERPEGSVSTLKIQRTQQEDSAVYLCASSLSPGITAKNIQYFGAGTRLSVL.

The V call is TRBV6-1, the J call TRBJ1-5; unclear D gene. Trimming took off 2 bases at V and 4 bases at J, with 12 bases between the two ends. Germline loops: CDR1 MNHNS, CDR2 SASEGT. The CDR3 extends over 15 amino acids. In DNA, the CDR3 is TGTGCCAGCAGTGAATGGGGTCTGGGGAATCAGCCCCAGCATTTT. Residues: CASSEWGLGNQPQHF.

This sequence joins TRBV19 and TRBJ2-7; perhaps TRBD2 as D (5 bases). This CDR3 region has 13 residues. CDR1 is LNHDA and CDR2 is SQIVND in the germline V gene (reference sequence). V lost 3 bases and J lost 3, with 9 bases in between. The CDR3 here is CASSIGGFYEQYF. The CDR3 DNA reads TGTGCCAGTAGTATTGGAGGATTCTACGAGCAGTACTTC.

Concerning this clone itself: Different DNA sequences within this sample yield the same CDR3. The chain has TRBV5-1 and TRBJ2-7; the match to TRBD2 covers 7 bases. Germline CDR1 SGHRS, CDR2 YFSETQ. The CDR3 sequence is 14 residues long. The V and J ends lost 0 bases and 1 base, in that order; junction bases with no gene match: 1. DNA of the CDR3: TGCGCCAGCAGCTTGGGGCGGGAGTCCTACGAGCAGTACTTC. Translating gives CASSLGRESYEQYF.

This sequence joins TRBV6-1 and TRBJ1-2; weak D call: TRBD1 (5 bases). The CDR3 is made up of 12 amino acids. Germline lookup yields CDR1 MNHNS and CDR2 SASEGT. V was shortened by 7 bases and J by 8 bases, with 14 bases between the two germline ends. In DNA, the CDR3 is TGTGCCAGCATCCCCCGTCGGGGCGGCTACACCTTC. The encoded protein is CASIPRRGGYTF.

This chain's CDR3 is CASSLGTGGAPRTDTQYF. The CDR3 nucleotides are TGTGCCAGCAGCTTAGGGACCGGGGGGGCCCCCCGCACAGATACGCAGTATTTT. The chain uses TRBV7-9 and TRBJ2-3, with 8 bases fitting TRBD2. V trimming: 1 base; J trimming: 1 base; junction bases outside the gene matches: 10. The CDR3 is 18 residues long. Germline assignment: CDR1 SEHNR and CDR2 FQNEAQ (reference sequence).

The chain carries TRBV4-2 and TRBJ2-3; 7 bases map to TRBD2. V dropped 1 base and J dropped 3; count of bases not matched to a gene: 13. The CDR3 totals 18 residues. Germline CDR1 LGHNA, CDR2 YNFKEQ. The CDR3 is CASSQVGLEGGRTDTQYF. CDR3 nucleotide sequence: TGTGCCAGCAGCCAAGTAGGACTAGAGGGAGGAAGAACAGATACGCAGTATTTT.

The chain links TRBV28 to TRBJ2-1, with 10 bases matching TRBD2. The V gene's germline CDR1 is MDHEN and CDR2 SYDVKM. Unmatched junction bases numbered 14, after V lost 6 bases and J lost 0 bases. There are 19 residues in the CDR3. CDR3: CASRKGLADTWASYNEQFF. In DNA form, the CDR3 reads TGTGCCAGCAGAAAAGGACTAGCGGATACCTGGGCCTCCTACAATGAGCAGTTCTTC.

The rearrangement uses TRBV2 and TRBJ2-1; 10 bases are a match to TRBD2. J lost 4 bases, V lost 6 bases, and 15 bases had no gene match. CDR1 SNHLY and CDR2 FYNNEI come from the germline V gene. CDR3 size: 18 residues. The CDR3 bases are TGTGCCAGCAGGAAGTCTCCTCCAAGCGGGAGGGTATACAATGAGCAGTTCTTC. Translation: CASRKSPPSGRVYNEQFF.